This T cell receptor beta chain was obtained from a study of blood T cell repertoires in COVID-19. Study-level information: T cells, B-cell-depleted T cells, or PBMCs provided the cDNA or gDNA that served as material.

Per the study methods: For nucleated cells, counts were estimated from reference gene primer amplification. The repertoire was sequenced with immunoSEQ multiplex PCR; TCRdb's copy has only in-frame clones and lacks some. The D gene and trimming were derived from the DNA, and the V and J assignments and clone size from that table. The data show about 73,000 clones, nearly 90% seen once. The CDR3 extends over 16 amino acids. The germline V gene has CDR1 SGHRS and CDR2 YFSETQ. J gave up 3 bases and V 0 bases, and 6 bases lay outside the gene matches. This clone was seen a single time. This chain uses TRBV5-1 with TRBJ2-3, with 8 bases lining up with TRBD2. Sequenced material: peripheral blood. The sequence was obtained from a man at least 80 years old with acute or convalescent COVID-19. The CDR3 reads CASSLGPGLVTDTQYF. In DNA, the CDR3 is TGCGCCAGCAGCTTGGGACCGGGACTAGTGACAGATACGCAGTATTTT.